This record concerns one T cell receptor beta chain sequence. This sample was included in a study of shared clonotypes between healthy human individuals. Clones were read by immunoSEQ multiplex PCR, and TCRdb kept only the in-frame ones, dropping some. The table shows hundreds of thousands of clones, with over 90% occurring only once. The CDR3 spans 10 residues. Trimming cost V 2 bases and J 5 bases, with 4 bases left between them. The germline V gene encodes CDR1 DFQATT and CDR2 SNEGSKA (reference sequence). Naive CD8 cells were CD45RO-negative, positively selected for CCR7, excluding terminally differentiated effector memory CD45RA+ cells.

The source of this sequence is a man aged 25-40 years in good health. The sequencing sample was made of naive CD8+ T cells sorted from blood. The genes are TRBV20-1 and TRBJ2-7, with unresolved D. CDR3 nucleotides: TGCAGTGCTAGACTAAACGAGCAGTACTTC. Residues: CSARLNEQYF.